This TCR beta chain came from a study of shared clonotypes between healthy human individuals. Study-wide points: Only blood was sampled; tissue repertoires likely differ. Having only a few donors restricted how much genetic and exposure-history diversity was captured.

As concerns this clone: Its antigen is unidentified.

Here immunoSEQ multiplex PCR was the method, and the copy in TCRdb shows in-frame clones only, minus some. Of about 520,000 clones listed, about 72% are singletons. CDR1 is LNHDA, CDR2 SQIVND, per germline (reference sequence). V was cut by 3 bases and J by 5 bases, with 13 bases left in between. The CDR3 spans 14 residues. Specimen: PBMCs. The gene calls are TRBV19 and TRBJ2-5, with a tentative D call TRBD1 (6 bases). The clonotype originates from a woman aged 40-49 years in good health. Some clones in this sample may be carry-over from other donors' samples. The CDR3 bases are TGTGCCAGTAGTATTTTGGGGGCGAGGGAGACCCAGTACTTC. It specifies CASSILGARETQYF.